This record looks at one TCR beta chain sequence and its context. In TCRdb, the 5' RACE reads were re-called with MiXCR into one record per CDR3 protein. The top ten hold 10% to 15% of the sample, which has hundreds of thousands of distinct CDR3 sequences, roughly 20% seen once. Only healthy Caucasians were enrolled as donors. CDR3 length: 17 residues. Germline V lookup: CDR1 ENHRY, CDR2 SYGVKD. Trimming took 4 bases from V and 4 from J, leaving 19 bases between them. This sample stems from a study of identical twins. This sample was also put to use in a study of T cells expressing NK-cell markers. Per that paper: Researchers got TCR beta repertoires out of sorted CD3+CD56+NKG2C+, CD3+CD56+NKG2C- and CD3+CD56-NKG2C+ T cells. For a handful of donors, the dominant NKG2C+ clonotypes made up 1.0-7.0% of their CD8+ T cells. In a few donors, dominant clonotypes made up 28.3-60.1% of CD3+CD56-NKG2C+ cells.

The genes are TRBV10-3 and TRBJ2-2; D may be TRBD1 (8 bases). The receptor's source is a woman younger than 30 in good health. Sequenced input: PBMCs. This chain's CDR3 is CAISARGLAESTGELFF. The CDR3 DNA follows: TGTGCCATCAGTGCCAGGGGGCTAGCGGAGAGCACCGGGGAGCTGTTTTTT.